The 19 T cell receptor beta chains in this list originate from one sample, sequenced in a study of T cells after yellow fever vaccination. TCRdb independently ran MiXCR on the 5' RACE reads; one entry per CDR3 protein. The sample has 300,000 to 400,000 distinct CDR3 sequences, about 10% seen once; the top ten hold approximately 3%. The specimen comprised CD4+ T cells sorted from PBMCs, sampled 45 days after the yellow fever booster vaccination. The source of these receptors is a man between 18 and 29 years old who received the YFV17D yellow fever vaccine.

This clonotype has only a few counts. This chain uses TRBV5-5 with TRBJ2-5, with 8 bases lining up with TRBD2. The CDR3 sequence is 14 residues long. The ends lost 3 bases at V and 5 bases at J; junction bases unmatched: 6. Per the germline V gene, CDR1 is SGHKS and CDR2 is YYEKEE (reference sequence). The CDR3 loop reads CASSSGGFEETQYF. The CDR3 region has the DNA TGTGCCAGCAGCTCGGGGGGGTTCGAGGAGACCCAGTACTTC.

The chain links TRBV6-2 or TRBV6-3 to TRBJ2-2; tentative D call: TRBD1 (5 bases). Germline values: CDR1 MNHEY, CDR2 SVGEGT. This CDR3 has 15 amino acids. V was clipped by 5 bases and J by 6 bases, with 16 bases between them. CDR3 coding DNA: TGTGCCAGCAGTCACACCAACCTCAGGGCCGGGGAGCTGTTTTTT. It encodes CASSHTNLRAGELFF.

In this sample, this clonotype turned up a few times. This rearrangement joins TRBV20-1 to TRBJ2-7; perhaps D is TRBD1 or TRBD2 (5 bases each). V was cut by 4 bases and J by 0 bases, with 10 bases left in between. This CDR3 has 13 residues. Germline CDR1 reads DFQATT; CDR2 reads SNEGSKA (reference sequence). CDR3 coding DNA: TGCAGTGCTACTCGGGACCGCTCCTACGAGCAGTACGTC. Amino acids: CSATRDRSYEQYV.

The chain employs TRBV18 and TRBJ1-3; D might be TRBD1 (5 bases). Per germline, CDR1 KGHSH and CDR2 LQKENI. The CDR3 is 15 amino acids. Trimming left V 1 base short and J 2 bases short, with 9 bases between. CDR3 protein: CASSPRGSPGNTIYF. The CDR3 DNA is TGTGCCAGCTCACCACGGGGCAGCCCTGGAAACACCATATATTTT.

This sequence joins TRBV27 and TRBJ1-5; the D is unclear. Germline V CDR1 and CDR2: MNHEY, SMNVEV (reference sequence). CDR3 length equals 17 residues. V was clipped by 2 bases and J by 1 base, with 15 bases between them. CDR3 coding DNA: TGTGCCAGCAGTTTAATGGCTGGCGGTACGAGCAATCAGCCCCAGCATTTT. It specifies CASSLMAGGTSNQPQHF.

The genes are TRBV6-5 and TRBJ2-1, with TRBD2 matching over 7 bases. Germline lookup yields CDR1 MNHEY and CDR2 SVGAGI. CDR3 size: 13 residues. V lost 7 bases to trimming and J lost 7 bases; unmatched junction nucleotides: 7. In DNA form, the CDR3 reads TGTGCCAGCAATGGACTAGGCCGGAATGAGCAGTTCTTC. This encodes CASNGLGRNEQFF.

CDR3 protein: CASSFRSGYPTDTQYF. The CDR3 DNA sequence: TGTGCCAGCAGCTTTAGGTCAGGTTATCCCACAGATACGCAGTATTTT. The J gene is TRBJ2-3, the V gene TRBV7-9; D unresolved. Germline CDR1 SEHNR, CDR2 FQNEAQ (reference sequence). This CDR3 contains 16 residues. With 3 bases removed from V and 2 bases from J, the gap between germline ends came to 15 bases.

This clonotype was seen repeatedly, ten times or more. The chain joins TRBV12-3 or TRBV12-4 to TRBJ2-1, with 7 bases identical to TRBD2. The CDR3 sequence is 16 residues long. The ends lost 5 bases at V and 5 bases at J; junction bases unmatched: 12. In DNA, the CDR3 is TGTGCCAGCAGTCCCTCCGGGACTAAGGGGAACAATGAGCAGTTCTTC. It is translated as CASSPSGTKGNNEQFF.

At least ten counts were recorded for this clonotype. The V gene is TRBV28, the J gene TRBJ2-5, with D uncertain. The length of the CDR3 is 13 residues. Trimming took 2 bases from V and 1 from J, leaving 5 bases between them. The germline V gene encodes CDR1 MDHEN and CDR2 SYDVKM. Here the CDR3 reads CASSLNSQETQYF. The CDR3 nucleotides read TGTGCCAGCAGTTTAAACAGCCAAGAGACCCAGTACTTC.

This clonotype was counted ten times or more. The CDR3 loop is CASGQGATKNIQYF. The DNA for the CDR3 is TGTGCCAGTGGACAGGGGGCGACCAAAAACATTCAGTACTTC. The chain couples TRBV10-3 to TRBJ2-4, with 11 bases fitting TRBD1. V dropped 10 bases and J dropped 2; count of bases not matched to a gene: 4. The CDR3 has 14 residues. Germline lookup yields CDR1 ENHRY and CDR2 SYGVKD.

The chain uses TRBV18 and TRBJ1-1; TRBD1 matches 11 bases. The V gene end was trimmed by 3 bases and the J gene end by 3 bases; junction bases not matched to a gene: 3. The germline V gene encodes CDR1 KGHSH and CDR2 LQKENI. The CDR3 totals 15 residues. The CDR3 spells CASSPGGQGDTEAFF. The CDR3 nucleotides read TGTGCCAGCTCACCTGGGGGACAGGGGGACACTGAAGCTTTCTTT.

This clonotype was counted between two and nine times. This rearrangement joins TRBV28 to TRBJ2-1; 10 nucleotides agree with TRBD1. The CDR3 has 15 amino acids. Germline values: CDR1 MDHEN, CDR2 SYDVKM. V shed 3 bases, J shed 3 bases, and the junction held 2 bases outside the gene matches. As DNA, the CDR3 is TGTGCCAGCAGTTTCAGGACAGGGGGCTACAATGAGCAGTTCTTC. Protein: CASSFRTGGYNEQFF.

The sample holds a few counts of this clonotype. The V and J genes are TRBV7-2 and TRBJ2-3; 7 nucleotides align to TRBD1. Trimming removed 5 bases from V and 5 bases from J; junction bases left unmatched: 7. Looked up from germline, CDR1 is SGHTA and CDR2 is FQGNSA. The CDR3 spans 14 residues. For the CDR3, the DNA is TGTGCCAGCAGCGCCGACAGGGCTGGAGATACGCAGTATTTT. It encodes CASSADRAGDTQYF.

This clonotype has just a few counts. The rearrangement joins TRBV18 to TRBJ2-7, with TRBD1 identical over 12 bases. From germline, CDR1 is KGHSH and CDR2 LQKENI. Trimming cost V 3 bases and J 7 bases; bases outside gene matches: 7. The CDR3 extends over 15 amino acids. In DNA form, the CDR3 reads TGTGCCAGCTCACCGTCGGGGACAGGGGGCCGGGAGCAGTACTTC. Translated, it gives CASSPSGTGGREQYF.

J is TRBJ2-2 and V is TRBV24-1, with D tentatively TRBD1 (5 bases). Germline V gives CDR1 KGHDR, CDR2 SFDVKD. CDR3 length equals 16 residues. Deletions cut 6 bases from V and 6 bases from J, with 19 bases between. CDR3 in DNA: TGTGCCACCAGTCCCTCGACAGTTGTTTCGGCCGGGGAGCTGTTTTTT. This gives the protein CATSPSTVVSAGELFF.

This chain connects TRBV7-7 to TRBJ2-5; 13 bases align to TRBD2. This CDR3 region has 14 residues. Germline V lookup: CDR1 SSHAT, CDR2 FNYEAQ (reference sequence). The CDR3 sequence: CAILAGGPGETQYF. The CDR3, as DNA: TGTGCAATACTAGCGGGGGGGCCGGGAGAGACCCAGTACTTC.

This clonotype was picked up a small number of times. J is TRBJ2-6 and V is TRBV5-6, with D unclear. The CDR3 covers 14 residues. V was clipped by 0 bases and J by 3 bases, with 4 bases between them. Germline-derived CDR1 and CDR2 are SGHDT and YYEEEE. The CDR3 nucleotides are TGTGCCAGCAGCTTGGAGTATGGGGCCAACGTCCTGACTTTC. The encoded protein is CASSLEYGANVLTF.

This clonotype occurred many times. This chain joins TRBV4-2 and TRBJ2-1, with a tentative D call TRBD2 (6 bases). The CDR3 covers 16 residues. CDR1 and CDR2 (germline): LGHNA, YNFKEQ. Trimming stripped 0 bases from V and 4 bases from J, with 13 bases between. The CDR3 protein is CASSQDVGEAYNEQFF. Written as DNA, the CDR3 is TGTGCCAGCAGCCAAGATGTGGGGGAGGCTTACAATGAGCAGTTCTTC.

This clonotype has a handful of counts. The chain uses TRBV9 and TRBJ2-1, with 11 bases lining up with TRBD2. Germline V CDR1 and CDR2: SGDLS, YYNGEE. The CDR3 consists of 16 residues. V shed 2 bases and J 4 bases; nucleotides not matched to a gene: 5. CDR3 sequence: CASSVGGLAVYNEQFF. The CDR3 DNA sequence: TGTGCCAGCAGCGTTGGGGGACTAGCGGTTTACAATGAGCAGTTCTTC.